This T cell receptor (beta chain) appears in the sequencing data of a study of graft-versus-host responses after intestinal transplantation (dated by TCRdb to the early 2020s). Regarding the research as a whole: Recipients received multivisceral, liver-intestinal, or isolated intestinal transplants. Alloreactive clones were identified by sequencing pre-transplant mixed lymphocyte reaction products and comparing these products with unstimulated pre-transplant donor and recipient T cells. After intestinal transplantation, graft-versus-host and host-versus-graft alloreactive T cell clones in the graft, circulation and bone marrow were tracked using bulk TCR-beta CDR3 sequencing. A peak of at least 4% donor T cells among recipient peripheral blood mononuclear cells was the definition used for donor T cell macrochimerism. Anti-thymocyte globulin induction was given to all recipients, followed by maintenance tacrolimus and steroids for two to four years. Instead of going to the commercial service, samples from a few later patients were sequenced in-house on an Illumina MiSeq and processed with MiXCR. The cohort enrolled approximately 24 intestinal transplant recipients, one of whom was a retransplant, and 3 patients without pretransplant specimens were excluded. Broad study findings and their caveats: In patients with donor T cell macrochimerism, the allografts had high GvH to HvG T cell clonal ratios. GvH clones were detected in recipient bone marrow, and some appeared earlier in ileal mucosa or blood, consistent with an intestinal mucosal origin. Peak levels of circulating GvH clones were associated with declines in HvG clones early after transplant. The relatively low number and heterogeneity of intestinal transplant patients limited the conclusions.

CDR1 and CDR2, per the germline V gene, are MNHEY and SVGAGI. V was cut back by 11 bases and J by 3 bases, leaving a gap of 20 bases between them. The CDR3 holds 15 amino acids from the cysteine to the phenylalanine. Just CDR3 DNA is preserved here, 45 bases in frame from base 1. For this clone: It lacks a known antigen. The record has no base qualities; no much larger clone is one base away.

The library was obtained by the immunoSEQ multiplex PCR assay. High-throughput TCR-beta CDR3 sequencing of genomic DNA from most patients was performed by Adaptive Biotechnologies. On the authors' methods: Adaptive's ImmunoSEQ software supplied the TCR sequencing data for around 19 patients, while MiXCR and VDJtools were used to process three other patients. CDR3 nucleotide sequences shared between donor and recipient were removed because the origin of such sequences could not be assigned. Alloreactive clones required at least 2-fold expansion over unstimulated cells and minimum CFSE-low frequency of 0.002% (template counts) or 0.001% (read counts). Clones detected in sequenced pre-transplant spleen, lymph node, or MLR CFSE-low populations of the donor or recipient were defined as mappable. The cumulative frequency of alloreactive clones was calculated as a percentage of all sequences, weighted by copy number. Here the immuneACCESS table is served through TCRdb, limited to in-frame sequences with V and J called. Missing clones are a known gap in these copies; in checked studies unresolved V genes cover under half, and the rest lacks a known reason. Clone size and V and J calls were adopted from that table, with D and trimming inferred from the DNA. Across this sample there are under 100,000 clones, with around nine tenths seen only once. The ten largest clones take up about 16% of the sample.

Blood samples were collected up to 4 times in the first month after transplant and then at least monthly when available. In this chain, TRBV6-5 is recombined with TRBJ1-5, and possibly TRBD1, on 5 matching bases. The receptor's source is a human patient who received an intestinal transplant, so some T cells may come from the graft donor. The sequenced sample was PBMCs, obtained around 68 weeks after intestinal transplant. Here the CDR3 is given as CAARRGGDANQPQHF. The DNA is TGTGCCGCGAGGCGGGGGGGAGACGCCAATCAGCCCCAGCATTTT.